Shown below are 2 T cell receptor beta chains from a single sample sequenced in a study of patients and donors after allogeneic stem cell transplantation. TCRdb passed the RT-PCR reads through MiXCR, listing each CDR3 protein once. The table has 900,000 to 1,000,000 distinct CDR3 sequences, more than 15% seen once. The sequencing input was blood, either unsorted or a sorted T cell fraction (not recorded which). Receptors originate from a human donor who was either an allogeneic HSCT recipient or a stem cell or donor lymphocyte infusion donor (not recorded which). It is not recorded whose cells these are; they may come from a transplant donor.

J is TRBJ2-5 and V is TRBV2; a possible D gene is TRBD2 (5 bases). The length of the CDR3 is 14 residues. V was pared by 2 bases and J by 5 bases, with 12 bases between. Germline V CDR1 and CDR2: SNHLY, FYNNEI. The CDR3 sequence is CASSERTPVETQYF. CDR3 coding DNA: TGTGCCAGCAGTGAAAGGACTCCTGTGGAGACCCAGTACTTC.

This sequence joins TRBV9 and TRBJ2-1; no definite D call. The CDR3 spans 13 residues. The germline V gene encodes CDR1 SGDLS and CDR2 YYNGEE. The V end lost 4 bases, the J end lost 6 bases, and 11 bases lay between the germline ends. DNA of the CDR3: TGTGCCAGCAGCCCTTCCGAGGCCAATGAGCAGTTCTTC. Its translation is CASSPSEANEQFF.